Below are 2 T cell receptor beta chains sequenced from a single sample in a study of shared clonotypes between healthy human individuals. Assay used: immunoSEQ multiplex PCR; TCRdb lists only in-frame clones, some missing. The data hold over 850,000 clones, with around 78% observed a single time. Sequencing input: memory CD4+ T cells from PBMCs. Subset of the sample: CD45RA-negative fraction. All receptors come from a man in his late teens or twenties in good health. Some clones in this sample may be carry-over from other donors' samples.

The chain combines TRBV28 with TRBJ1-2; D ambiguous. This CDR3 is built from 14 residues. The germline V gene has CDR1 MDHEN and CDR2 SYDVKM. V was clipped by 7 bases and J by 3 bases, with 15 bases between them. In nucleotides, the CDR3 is TGTGCCAGCACGCCCCCATGGACGGACTATGGCTACACCTTC. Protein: CASTPPWTDYGYTF.

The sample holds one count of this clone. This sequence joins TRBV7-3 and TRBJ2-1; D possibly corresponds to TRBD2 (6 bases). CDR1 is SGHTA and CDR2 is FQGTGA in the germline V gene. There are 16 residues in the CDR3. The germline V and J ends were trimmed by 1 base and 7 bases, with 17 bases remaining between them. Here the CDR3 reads CASSLRGNRETNEQFF. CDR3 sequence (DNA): TGTGCCAGCAGCTTAAGAGGGAACCGGGAGACGAATGAGCAGTTCTTC.